The source of this T cell receptor (beta chain) is a study of shared clonotypes between healthy human individuals. Across the whole study: There were three CD4 naive, three CD4 memory, two CD8 naive and one CD8 memory plates per donor. Whole-study findings and limits: Generation of non-shared clonotypes was less probable than generation of clonotypes shared by all four donors. Clonotypes that were shared across a few donors made up around 5% of naive CD4 clonotypes.

TCRdb keeps only in-frame clones here, not all; method: immunoSEQ multiplex PCR. This table holds about 2.4 million clones, 80% to 95% found once. As to this clone: No antigen is known for it.

This CDR3 is 13 amino acids long. Germline V gives CDR1 ENHRY, CDR2 SYGVKD. V lost 6 bases, J lost 6 bases, and 3 bases stayed unmatched. This clonotype was obtained from a young man in good health. Some clones in this sample may be carry-over from other donors' samples. The sample taken for sequencing was naive CD4+ T cells from PBMCs. Noted subset: CD45RA+ positively selected. The J gene is TRBJ1-2, the V gene TRBV10-3; TRBD1 aligns across 11 bases. CDR3 nucleotides: TGTGCCATCAGCGGACAGGGGGCGGATGGCTACACCTTC. Protein product: CAISGQGADGYTF.